This record covers a single T cell receptor beta chain. This entry belongs to a study of OX40 agonist ivuxolimab in advanced cancers. Profiling relied on immunoSEQ multiplex PCR, and the TCRdb table lists in-frame clones only, not all of them. Here the sample spans 100,000 or so clones, 84% being singletons. This CDR3 contains 14 residues. The V gene lost 3 bases and the J gene lost 0 bases, with 9 bases spanning the gap. Germline V gene sequence: CDR1 LNHDA, CDR2 SQIVND (reference sequence). This clonotype originated in an adult with an advanced solid tumor such as melanoma, head and neck, liver or kidney cancer. Sequencing was performed on CD4+ or CD8+ T cells sorted from blood, taken in a trial of the OX40 agonist ivuxolimab. The chain has TRBV19 and TRBJ2-7; D possibly uses TRBD1 or TRBD2 (5 bases each). The CDR3 protein is CASSMIGASYEQYF. CDR3 sequence (DNA): TGTGCCAGTAGTATGATCGGGGCCTCCTACGAGCAGTACTTC.